This record looks at one T cell receptor beta chain sequence and its context. Its specificity is not known. The data belong to a study of T cell responses to AZD1222 COVID-19 vaccine. Study findings and constraints: Most donors were white British and more were female, and clonal diversity was possibly underestimated.

The repertoire was sequenced with immunoSEQ multiplex PCR; TCRdb's copy has only in-frame clones and lacks some. The sample lists fewer than 150,000 clones; approximately 84% were seen once. Unmatched junction bases numbered 9, after V lost 2 bases and J lost 4 bases. Germline CDR1 SGDLS, CDR2 YYNGEE. The CDR3 contains 16 residues. This TCR came from an adult in good health. The specimen comprised peripheral blood, sampled on day 0 of AZD1222 vaccination. This chain joins TRBV9 and TRBJ2-1; 7 bases align to TRBD1. For the CDR3, the DNA is TGTGCCAGCAGCGTTACGTCCGCAGGGGGATACAATGAGCAGTTCTTC. Protein product: CASSVTSAGGYNEQFF.